The T cell receptor beta chain described here comes from a study of T cells in Graves' hyperthyroidism and ophthalmopathy. RNA transcripts served as the template for amplifying TCR beta CDR3 regions. When the TCR CDR3 underwent first-round RT-PCR, the HTBI primer set was used. TCRdb redid the calling of the multiplex PCR reads with MiXCR, one entry per CDR3 protein. This table has hundreds of thousands of distinct CDR3 sequences, approximately 17% appearing once. Points from the study as a whole: A model using 13 V-J features told ophthalmopathy apart from stable hyperthyroidism.

In this sample, this clonotype turned up many times. The antigen remains unidentified. The CDR3 extends over 13 amino acids. Trimming took 3 bases from V and 5 from J, leaving 8 bases between them. Per the germline V gene, CDR1 is MNHNS and CDR2 is SASEGT. The genes are TRBV6-1 and TRBJ1-5; no reliable D call. Source material: blood. The sequence derives from a woman under 30 with Graves' ophthalmopathy. CDR3 amino acids: CASSERVYQPQHF. The CDR3 nucleotides read TGTGCCAGCAGTGAGCGGGTATATCAGCCCCAGCATTTT.